The rows below give T cell receptor beta chains drawn from one sample of a study of CXCR3-negative and CXCR3-positive naive CD8 T cells. TCRdb reprocessed the 5' RACE reads; each CDR3 protein has one entry and no DNA is given. In total, the table holds roughly 40,000 distinct CDR3 sequences. Material: memory CD8+ T cells from blood. The receptors were sampled from a human donor in good health. Some clones in this sample may be carry-over from other donors' samples. Both conserved end residues are part of each CDR3.

CASSQTEGVGQFF	TRBV7-2	TRBJ2-1
CASSSPGQPFTDTQYF	TRBV2	TRBJ2-3
CASSEDLTDTQYF	TRBV7-3	TRBJ2-3
CASSSRSEQYF	TRBV27	TRBJ2-7
CATSDPLPVTNTGELFF	TRBV24-1	TRBJ2-2
CASSLARRVDTGELFF	TRBV7-9	TRBJ2-2
CASSPPGTLNNEQFF	TRBV6-5	TRBJ2-1
CAWSVTRYEQYF	TRBV30	TRBJ2-7
CASSPPRGTGELFF	TRBV9	TRBJ2-2
CASSLKGLAGPDKNIQYF	TRBV3-1	TRBJ2-4
CSVTMGQDPEAFF	TRBV29-1	TRBJ1-1
CSVDIWAAFEETQYF	TRBV29-1	TRBJ2-5
CASSPPSSYQQYF	TRBV4-2	TRBJ2-7
CSVEVVPYEQYF	TRBV29-1	TRBJ2-7
CASRPPGNNQPQHF	TRBV7-9	TRBJ1-5
CASSLERLLAIHEQFF	TRBV5-5	TRBJ2-1
CSVDTPAGENGYTF	TRBV29-1	TRBJ1-2
CSVEGSWGVQGETQYF	TRBV29-1	TRBJ2-5
CASSLGSYEQYF	TRBV12-3/TRBV12-4	TRBJ2-7
CASSYPALRGSYNEQFF	TRBV6-2/TRBV6-3	TRBJ2-1
CSVEPGINTDTQYF	TRBV29-1	TRBJ2-3
CASSLMGGANYGYTF	TRBV7-9	TRBJ1-2
CAISQDRELNTEAFF	TRBV10-3	TRBJ1-1
CASSSIAGGYNEQFF	TRBV7-9	TRBJ2-1
CSVSDVSNEQFF	TRBV29-1	TRBJ2-1
CATSRGYEQYF	TRBV15	TRBJ2-7
CASRPDGTYEQYF	TRBV12-3/TRBV12-4	TRBJ2-7